The rows below give T cell receptor beta chains drawn from one sample of a study of blood T cell repertoires in COVID-19. This table comes from immunoSEQ multiplex PCR, and its TCRdb copy is limited to in-frame clones, with some not included. The sample includes under 300,000 clones, 70% to 90% of them seen just once. The sequenced material came from peripheral blood. These receptors came from a man aged 18 to 29 with active or convalescent COVID-19. Both conserved end residues are part of each CDR3.

J gene	V gene	CDR3 protein
TRBJ2-1	TRBV24-1	CATSESPQRRGSSYNEQFF
TRBJ2-1	TRBV30	CAWKPISGSYNEQFF
TRBJ2-4	TRBV28	CASSLRDYQAIQYF
TRBJ2-1	TRBV5-1	CASRRGGMGNEQFF
TRBJ1-3	TRBV5-1	CASSVEQNPFSGNTIYF
TRBJ2-5	TRBV5-1	CASSLQVQETQYF
TRBJ2-2	TRBV10-3	CAISESGVRAATGELFF
TRBJ2-1	TRBV7-9	CASTNRRDSNEQFF
TRBJ2-1	TRBV2	CASSGLAGGSEQFF
TRBJ1-4	TRBV7-9	CASTTRDADEKLFF
TRBJ2-6	TRBV29-1	CSVRARGAGANVLTF
TRBJ2-2	TRBV5-6	CASSPDGGVFLGTGELFF
TRBJ2-1	TRBV6-2/TRBV6-3	CASSYFDRGHEQFF
TRBJ2-2	TRBV7-2	CASSLRSSVLGTGELFF
TRBJ2-6	TRBV24-1	CATSAQGRRLTF
TRBJ1-2	TRBV6-6	CASSYSGGDYGYTF
TRBJ2-3	TRBV7-3	CASSLVVSTDTQYF
TRBJ2-2	TRBV24-1	CATSDWTGSGGELFF
TRBJ2-1	TRBV7-2	CASSLQGAWDEQFF
TRBJ2-3	TRBV9	CASSASGSTDTQYF
TRBJ2-7	TRBV14	CASSQTGIEQYF
TRBJ2-7	TRBV14	CASSRVAGAYEQYF
TRBJ2-3	TRBV7-9	CASSLGVQGMDTQYF
TRBJ1-3	TRBV4-2	CASSERQGPTGNTIYF
TRBJ2-1	TRBV5-4	CASSLDPRGSYNEQFF
TRBJ1-2	TRBV6-1	CASSEETGSNYGYTF
TRBJ2-7	TRBV9	CASSVSWGTGASEQYF
TRBJ2-7	TRBV29-1	CSVSTSDSYEQYF
TRBJ1-1	TRBV29-1	CSGKTDLNTEAFF
TRBJ2-7	TRBV9	CASSVGSSGYEQYF
TRBJ1-2	TRBV9	CASSWGQGTGGYTF
TRBJ2-2	TRBV2	CASRAGTGNTGELFF
TRBJ1-5	TRBV5-6	CASSLGRFDPQHF
TRBJ1-3	TRBV15	CATSRDRGNTIYF
TRBJ2-5	TRBV7-9	CASSPEGQKETQYF
TRBJ1-1	TRBV2	CASSEDSMNTEAFF
TRBJ1-1	TRBV5-1	CASSLYQGNNTEAFF
TRBJ2-5	TRBV3-1/TRBV3-2	CASSHRNGGVETQYF
TRBJ2-3	TRBV4-3	CASSQDSVAGDVDTQYF
TRBJ2-3	TRBV7-2	CASSWSPREGSTDTQYF
TRBJ1-1	TRBV30	CAWISLGQAFF
TRBJ1-2	TRBV30	CACGGGFYGYTF
TRBJ2-3	TRBV4-1	CASSSRVSGMADTQYF
TRBJ2-2	TRBV7-2	CASTPANTGELFF
TRBJ2-5	TRBV9	CASSVGQGQETQYF
TRBJ1-2	TRBV5-7	CASSRGGQENYYGYTF
TRBJ2-7	TRBV9	CASSVVGSTGDEQYF
TRBJ1-6	TRBV10-3	CAISEIGRSPLHF
TRBJ2-5	TRBV7-3	CASSLNPGLRETQYF
TRBJ1-5	TRBV19	CASSTHRGGESNQPQHF
TRBJ1-2	TRBV30	CASQGSRGYTF
TRBJ1-2	TRBV7-6	CASSPGLDYGYTF
TRBJ2-7	TRBV6-1	CASSEQGSYEQYF